The 4 T cell receptor beta chains in this list originate from one sample, sequenced in a study of long-term antiretroviral therapy in people with HIV. Researchers report immunoSEQ v3.0 was run at survey level. Profiled with immunoSEQ multiplex PCR; TCRdb holds only in-frame clones, not every one. The sample lists more than 11,000 clones, 70% to 85% occurring once. Source: unsorted PBMCs, taken 1.3 years before starting antiretroviral therapy. These TCRs come from a man aged 40-50 years with HIV.

The V gene is TRBV5-8, the J gene TRBJ2-7; D gene unclear. V lost 1 base, J lost 3 bases, and 11 bases lay in between. Germline V CDR1 and CDR2: SGHTS, YDEGEE. The CDR3 extends over 14 amino acids. The CDR3 loop is CASSLSGLVYEQYF. CDR3 nucleotides: TGTGCCAGCAGCTTGTCCGGGTTGGTCTACGAGCAGTACTTC. Variable domain in full (rest from reference TRBV5-8 and TRBJ2-7): EAGVTQSPTHLIKTRGQQATLRCSPISGHTSVYWYQQALGLGLQFLLWYDEGEERNRGNFPPRFSGRQFPNYSSELNVNALELEDSALYLCASSLSGLVYEQYFGPGTRLTVT.

The chain joins TRBV4-1 to TRBJ2-2; unclear D gene. CDR1 and CDR2 from the germline V gene are MGHRA and YSYEKL. The V and J ends lost 4 bases and 4 bases respectively, with 10 bases between them. This CDR3 has 14 amino acids. The CDR3 region has the DNA TGCGCCAGCAGCCCCACCTACGTCACCGGGGAGCTGTTTTTT. It translates to CASSPTYVTGELFF.

The rearrangement links TRBV2 to TRBJ2-7, with D tentatively TRBD1 (6 bases). V gave up 6 bases and J gave up 2 bases, with 14 bases separating them. Germline CDR1 and CDR2: SNHLY and FYNNEI. The length of the CDR3 is 14 residues. CDR3 residues: CASRTGQLTYEQYF. The CDR3 DNA reads TGTGCCAGCAGGACCGGACAGTTGACCTACGAGCAGTACTTC.

V gene TRBV4-1 combines with J gene TRBJ1-2; D ambiguous. The CDR3 is made up of 14 amino acids. CDR1 and CDR2 from the germline V gene are MGHRA and YSYEKL. With 0 bases removed from V and 3 bases from J, the gap between germline ends came to 8 bases. CDR3 region: CASSQDRNYYGYTF. For the CDR3, the DNA is TGCGCCAGCAGCCAAGATAGGAACTACTATGGCTACACCTTC.